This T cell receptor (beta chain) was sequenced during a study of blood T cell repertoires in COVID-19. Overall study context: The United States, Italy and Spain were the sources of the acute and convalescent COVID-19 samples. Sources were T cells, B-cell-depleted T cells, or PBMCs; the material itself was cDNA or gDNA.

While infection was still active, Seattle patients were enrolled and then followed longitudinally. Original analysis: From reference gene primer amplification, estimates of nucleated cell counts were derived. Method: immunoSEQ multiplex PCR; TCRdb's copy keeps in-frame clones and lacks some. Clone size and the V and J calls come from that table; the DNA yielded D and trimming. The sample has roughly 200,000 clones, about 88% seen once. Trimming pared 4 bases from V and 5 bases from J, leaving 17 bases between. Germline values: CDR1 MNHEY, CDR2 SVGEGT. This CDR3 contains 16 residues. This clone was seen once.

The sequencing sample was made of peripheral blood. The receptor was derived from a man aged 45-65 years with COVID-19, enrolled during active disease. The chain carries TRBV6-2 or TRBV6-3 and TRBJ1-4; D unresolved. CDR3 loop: CASSFFEGADNEKLFF. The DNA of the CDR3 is TGTGCCAGCAGTTTTTTCGAGGGAGCGGACAATGAAAAACTGTTTTTT.